These 16 T cell receptor beta chains share one sample of origin, sequenced in a study of T-cell reconstitution after alpha-beta-depleted transplantation in children. Unique molecular identifiers were incorporated during preparation of the TCRbeta library. TCRdb re-analysed the PCR reads in MiXCR, keeping a single row per CDR3 protein. The sample includes around 800,000 distinct CDR3 sequences, around 15% of them seen just once. Here the sequenced sample was PBMCs, mostly from graft donor cells, taken 360 days after TCRalphabeta/CD19-depleted stem cell transplant. The origin of the receptors is a male patient younger than 18 who had a stem cell transplant for acute lymphoblastic leukemia, so the T cells may come from the graft donor.

This clonotype appeared a few times. The rearrangement joins TRBV7-6 to TRBJ1-1; no clear D gene. CDR1 is SGHVS and CDR2 is FNYEAQ in the germline V gene. This CDR3 contains 13 residues. Trimming removed 2 bases at V and 2 bases at J, with 6 bases between. The chain's CDR3 is CASSLFQNTEAFF. CDR3 sequence (DNA): TGTGCCAGCAGCTTATTTCAAAACACTGAAGCTTTCTTT.

This clonotype was picked up one time. The chain links TRBV4-1 to TRBJ1-4; D uncertain. V was clipped by 4 bases and J by 6 bases, with 9 bases between them. Germline CDR1 reads MGHRA; CDR2 reads YSYEKL. This CDR3 is built from 13 residues. The CDR3 spells CASSPGEHEKLFF. The CDR3 DNA is TGCGCCAGCAGCCCCGGGGAACATGAAAAACTGTTTTTT.

V gene TRBV25-1 combines with J gene TRBJ1-2, with D possibly matching TRBD1 (5 bases). V dropped 1 base and J dropped 1 base, with 10 bases sitting between them. CDR1 is MGHDK and CDR2 is SYGVNS in the germline V gene. The CDR3 has 15 residues. The CDR3 sequence: CASSEFDSLNYGYTF. The CDR3, as DNA: TGTGCCAGCAGTGAATTCGACAGTCTTAACTATGGCTACACCTTC.

The V call is TRBV7-9, the J call TRBJ2-7, with D possibly being TRBD1 or TRBD2 (5 bases each). This CDR3 has 16 amino acids. The V and J ends lost 5 bases and 3 bases respectively, with 20 bases between them. The V gene's germline CDR1 is SEHNR and CDR2 FQNEAQ (reference sequence). The CDR3: CASSDTPSRDGYEQYF. The CDR3 DNA reads TGTGCCAGCAGCGATACCCCTTCCCGGGACGGCTACGAGCAGTACTTC.

This chain connects TRBV15 to TRBJ2-3; D gene uncertain. The germline V gene encodes CDR1 LNHNV and CDR2 YYDKDF (reference sequence). Trimming shortened V by 5 bases and J by 3 bases, and 21 bases separated the two germline ends. The CDR3 spans 17 residues. Here the CDR3 reads CATSPDWRLGNTDTQYF. CDR3 coding DNA: TGTGCCACCAGCCCCGACTGGAGACTGGGCAATACAGATACGCAGTATTTT.

This clonotype was recorded at least ten times. This chain uses TRBV4-1 with TRBJ2-1; D perhaps matches TRBD1 (5 bases). CDR1 is MGHRA, CDR2 YSYEKL, per germline. This CDR3 contains 13 residues. The germline V and J ends were trimmed by 0 bases and 15 bases, with 15 bases remaining between them. CDR3 bases: TGCGCCAGCAGCCAAGATACCGGCCGAAGGGGGTTCTTC. It specifies CASSQDTGRRGFF.

The rearrangement uses TRBV12-3 or TRBV12-4 and TRBJ2-2, with D hard to call. Trimming removed 5 bases at V and 0 bases at J, with 13 bases between. The CDR3 spans 16 residues. CDR3 region: CASSRLGAANTGELFF. The CDR3 DNA follows: TGTGCCAGCAGTCGACTCGGCGCCGCGAACACCGGGGAGCTGTTTTTT.

The chain uses TRBV11-1 and TRBJ2-7, with D uncertain. This CDR3 spans 12 amino acids. Germline CDR1 and CDR2: SGHAT and FQDESV (reference sequence). V lost 3 bases, J lost 9 bases, and 12 bases lay in between. The CDR3 is CASSFAPSAQYF. CDR3 in DNA: TGTGCCAGCAGCTTCGCCCCCTCGGCGCAGTACTTC. Based on the CDR3 plus reference TRBV11-1 and TRBJ2-7, the full variable domain is EAEVAQSPRYKITEKSQAVAFWCDPISGHATLYWYRQILGQGPELLVQFQDESVVDDSQLPKDRFSAERLKGVDSTLKIQPAELGDSAMYLCASSFAPSAQYFGPGTRLTVT.

This clonotype occurred a few times. The chain combines TRBV24-1 with TRBJ2-1, with a weak D call TRBD2 (6 bases). The germline V gene has CDR1 KGHDR and CDR2 SFDVKD. The V end was cut by 5 bases, the J end by 9 bases, with 13 bases between. The CDR3 runs 13 residues. The CDR3 spells CATSGAGSGEQFF. CDR3 coding DNA: TGTGCCACCAGTGGTGCTGGTAGCGGTGAGCAGTTCTTC.

For the CDR3, the DNA is TGTGCCACAACGAGGGGGAACGAGCAGTACTTC. Translation gives CATTRGNEQYF. The rearrangement joins TRBV19 to TRBJ2-7; D possibly corresponds to TRBD1 (6 bases). Per germline, CDR1 LNHDA and CDR2 SQIVND (reference sequence). CDR3 length: 11 residues. Trimming stripped 10 bases from V and 5 bases from J, with 12 bases between.

This clonotype was detected only a few times. The chain has TRBV20-1 and TRBJ1-1; possibly TRBD1 for D (6 bases). The CDR3 contains 12 residues. Looked up from germline, CDR1 is DFQATT and CDR2 is SNEGSKA (reference sequence). Trimming pared 5 bases from V and 11 bases from J, leaving 18 bases between. The CDR3 DNA reads as TGCAGTGCTTGGGGGGGACATCCTCTCGCTTTCTTT. It yields the protein CSAWGGHPLAFF.

A few counts support this clonotype. J is TRBJ2-1 and V is TRBV5-1; 7 bases are a match to TRBD1. Unmatched junction bases numbered 10, after V lost 0 bases and J lost 7 bases. The CDR3 is made up of 16 amino acids. Germline V gene data show CDR1 as SGHRS and CDR2 as YFSETQ. The CDR3: CASSLDPGGGTNEQFF. In DNA form, the CDR3 reads TGCGCCAGCAGCTTGGATCCAGGGGGTGGAACGAATGAGCAGTTCTTC.

Only a few counts were recorded for this clonotype. This chain uses TRBV10-2 with TRBJ2-7, with 7 bases matching TRBD2. This CDR3 contains 13 residues. With 8 bases clipped from V and 3 bases from J, the junction kept 7 bases outside the gene matches. The V gene's germline CDR1 is WSHSY and CDR2 SAAADI. The CDR3 nucleotides read TGCGCCAGCGGGTCTAGCGGAGGCTACGAGCAGTACTTC. Encoded protein: CASGSSGGYEQYF.

This clonotype was seen more than once but under ten times. This chain connects TRBV20-1 to TRBJ2-2; D ambiguous. This CDR3 spans 14 amino acids. The germline gives CDR1 DFQATT, CDR2 SNEGSKA (reference sequence). V lost 3 bases and J lost 2, with 10 bases in between. CDR3: CSASVSANTGELFF. The CDR3 nucleotides read TGCAGTGCTAGTGTGAGCGCTAACACCGGGGAGCTGTTTTTT.

This clonotype has only a few counts. V and J are TRBV20-1 and TRBJ2-7; the D is unclear. The germline V gene has CDR1 DFQATT and CDR2 SNEGSKA (reference sequence). CDR3 length equals 14 residues. V was cut by 1 base and J by 0 bases, with 10 bases left in between. The CDR3 coding sequence is TGCAGTGCTAGAGTGCCGCTGAACTCCTACGAGCAGTACTTC. Its protein is CSARVPLNSYEQYF.

The chain has TRBV20-1 and TRBJ2-1, with TRBD2 matching over 12 bases. Trimming cost V 1 base and J 9 bases; bases outside gene matches: 4. Germline V CDR1 and CDR2: DFQATT, SNEGSKA (reference sequence). The CDR3 covers 14 residues. CDR3 DNA: TGCAGTGCTAGAGCCAGGACTAGCGGGGTTGAGCAGTTCTTC. Translation: CSARARTSGVEQFF.